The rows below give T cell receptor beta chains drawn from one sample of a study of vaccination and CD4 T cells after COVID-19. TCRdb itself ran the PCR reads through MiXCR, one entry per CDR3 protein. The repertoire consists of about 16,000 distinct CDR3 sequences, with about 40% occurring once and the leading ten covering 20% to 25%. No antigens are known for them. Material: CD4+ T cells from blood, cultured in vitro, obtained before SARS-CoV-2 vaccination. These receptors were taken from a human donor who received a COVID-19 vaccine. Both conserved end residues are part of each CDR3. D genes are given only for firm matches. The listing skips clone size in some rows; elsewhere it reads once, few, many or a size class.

CDR3 DNA: TGTGCCAGCAGCCCGCTGTACGAGCAGTACTTC
CDR3 protein: CASSPLYEQYF
V gene: TRBV7-9
D gene: .
clone size: medium-sized
J gene: TRBJ2-7

CDR3 DNA: TGCAGTGCTACTCCACTAGCGGGGGGACCCAATGAGCAGTTCTTC
CDR3 protein: CSATPLAGGPNEQFF
V gene: TRBV20-1
D gene: TRBD2
clone size: .
J gene: TRBJ2-1

CDR3 DNA: TGTGCCATCAGTGAAGGGACTTCCCAAGAGACCCAGTACTTC
CDR3 protein: CAISEGTSQETQYF
V gene: TRBV10-3
D gene: .
clone size: .
J gene: TRBJ2-5

CDR3 DNA: TGCAGTGCTAGAGTACCTAGCGGGGTGGGCACCGGGGAGCTGTTTTTT
CDR3 protein: CSARVPSGVGTGELFF
V gene: TRBV20-1
D gene: TRBD2
clone size: .
J gene: TRBJ2-2

CDR3 DNA: TGTGCCAGCGTACAGACTGGGGCCTACGAGCAGTACTTC
CDR3 protein: CASVQTGAYEQYF
V gene: TRBV2
D gene: .
clone size: .
J gene: TRBJ2-7

CDR3 DNA: TGTGCCAGTGGAAGGACCGCGGAGGGCACTGAAGCTTTCTTT
CDR3 protein: CASGRTAEGTEAFF
V gene: TRBV10-3
D gene: .
clone size: few
J gene: TRBJ1-1

CDR3 DNA: TGTGCCAGTACTCTGGACAGGGGTACAGATACGCAGTATTTT
CDR3 protein: CASTLDRGTDTQYF
V gene: TRBV6-1
D gene: TRBD1
clone size: few
J gene: TRBJ2-3

CDR3 DNA: TGTGCCAGCAGCTTAAAAGGATATGGCTACACCTTC
CDR3 protein: CASSLKGYGYTF
V gene: TRBV7-9
D gene: .
clone size: few
J gene: TRBJ1-2

CDR3 DNA: TGTGCCAGCAGTCCCGGGACAGGGGGCTCGAACACTGAAGCTTTCTTT
CDR3 protein: CASSPGTGGSNTEAFF
V gene: TRBV5-4
D gene: TRBD1
clone size: .
J gene: TRBJ1-1

CDR3 DNA: TGTGCCATTACCCCTGGACAAGTCCTTAGCAATCAGCCCCAGCATTTT
CDR3 protein: CAITPGQVLSNQPQHF
V gene: TRBV5-3
D gene: .
clone size: .
J gene: TRBJ1-5

CDR3 DNA: TGTGCCAGCTCACCCCTCATCCCGGGACAGGGAGGTGGCAATCAGCCCCAGCATTTT
CDR3 protein: CASSPLIPGQGGGNQPQHF
V gene: TRBV18
D gene: TRBD1
clone size: .
J gene: TRBJ1-5

CDR3 DNA: TGTGCCAGCACCTACCGTGCAACTAATGAAAAACTGTTTTTT
CDR3 protein: CASTYRATNEKLFF
V gene: TRBV5-5
D gene: .
clone size: .
J gene: TRBJ1-4

CDR3 DNA: TGTGCCAGTACCGTGCGGGGGAGGTCGGTAAGCAATCAGCCCCAGCATTTT
CDR3 protein: CASTVRGRSVSNQPQHF
V gene: TRBV19
D gene: .
clone size: few
J gene: TRBJ1-5

CDR3 DNA: TGCAGTGCCCCGACATACACAGATACGCAGTATTTT
CDR3 protein: CSAPTYTDTQYF
V gene: TRBV20-1
D gene: .
clone size: .
J gene: TRBJ2-3

CDR3 DNA: TGTGCTAGTGGACCCCCTGCAGGGGGCCGGGAGACCCAGTACTTC
CDR3 protein: CASGPPAGGRETQYF
V gene: TRBV12-5
D gene: TRBD1
clone size: few
J gene: TRBJ2-5

CDR3 DNA: TGTGCCAGCAGCTTGGACAGGGAGGCGGATTCACCCCTCCACTTT
CDR3 protein: CASSLDREADSPLHF
V gene: TRBV6-1
D gene: TRBD1
clone size: few
J gene: TRBJ1-6

CDR3 DNA: TGTGCCACCAGCGAAGGGGGGGGGAATCAGCCCCAGCATTTT
CDR3 protein: CATSEGGGNQPQHF
V gene: TRBV24-1
D gene: .
clone size: few
J gene: TRBJ1-5

CDR3 DNA: TGTGCCAGCAGCTTAAGCGGGATGGTGAACACCGGGGAGCTGTTTTTT
CDR3 protein: CASSLSGMVNTGELFF
V gene: TRBV7-9
D gene: TRBD2
clone size: .
J gene: TRBJ2-2

CDR3 DNA: TGTGCCAGCAGCTCCTCCCTTGGGGCCCAAGCCGGGCAGACCCAGTACTTC
CDR3 protein: CASSSSLGAQAGQTQYF
V gene: TRBV9
D gene: .
clone size: .
J gene: TRBJ2-5

CDR3 DNA: TGTGCCAGCAGCTTAGCGCTCGAGAACACTGAAGCTTTCTTT
CDR3 protein: CASSLALENTEAFF
V gene: TRBV7-8
D gene: .
clone size: few
J gene: TRBJ1-1

CDR3 DNA: TGTGCCAGCAGTCGCGGCACAGATACGCAGTATTTT
CDR3 protein: CASSRGTDTQYF
V gene: TRBV6-1
D gene: .
clone size: .
J gene: TRBJ2-3

CDR3 DNA: TGTGCCAGCAGCTTGGGGGTAGCGGATAACTACAATGAGCAGTTCTTC
CDR3 protein: CASSLGVADNYNEQFF
V gene: TRBV5-3
D gene: .
clone size: .
J gene: TRBJ2-1

CDR3 DNA: TGTGCCAGCAGGATAAGACAGGGATCGAACACTGAAGCTTTCTTT
CDR3 protein: CASRIRQGSNTEAFF
V gene: TRBV7-2
D gene: TRBD1
clone size: .
J gene: TRBJ1-1

CDR3 DNA: TGTGCCAGCAGTTTACACGTCGGGACGGGGGACCCGAACACCGGGGAGCTGTTTTTT
CDR3 protein: CASSLHVGTGDPNTGELFF
V gene: TRBV12-3/TRBV12-4
D gene: .
clone size: .
J gene: TRBJ2-2

CDR3 DNA: TGTGCCAGCAGCTCGTCCGGAGCTCAGTTCTTC
CDR3 protein: CASSSSGAQFF
V gene: TRBV11-3
D gene: .
clone size: .
J gene: TRBJ2-1

CDR3 DNA: TGCGCCAGCAGCTTGGCCCAAGGCGTCAATGAGCAGTTCTTC
CDR3 protein: CASSLAQGVNEQFF
V gene: TRBV7-9
D gene: .
clone size: .
J gene: TRBJ2-1

CDR3 DNA: TGTGCCAGCAGCCCGCCCCCCGGGACTAGCGGGGGGTTGGGAGAGACCCAGTACTTC
CDR3 protein: CASSPPPGTSGGLGETQYF
V gene: TRBV5-8
D gene: TRBD2
clone size: few
J gene: TRBJ2-5

CDR3 DNA: TGTGCCAGCTCACAGACAGGGAACACTGAAGCTTTCTTT
CDR3 protein: CASSQTGNTEAFF
V gene: TRBV18
D gene: .
clone size: .
J gene: TRBJ1-1

CDR3 DNA: TGTGCCAGCAGCTTGTTGGCCGGGTTTAATGACTACACCTTC
CDR3 protein: CASSLLAGFNDYTF
V gene: TRBV5-5
D gene: .
clone size: .
J gene: TRBJ1-2

CDR3 DNA: TGTGCCACGTCGGTGGACAACTATGGCTACACCTTC
CDR3 protein: CATSVDNYGYTF
V gene: TRBV15
D gene: .
clone size: few
J gene: TRBJ1-2

CDR3 DNA: TGCAGTGCTTCCGGGACTAGCGGGGGGAGCGAGCAGTACTTC
CDR3 protein: CSASGTSGGSEQYF
V gene: TRBV20-1
D gene: TRBD2
clone size: few
J gene: TRBJ2-7

CDR3 DNA: TGTGCCAGCAGCTTAAGAACGGGGGCCTACAATGAGCAGTTCTTC
CDR3 protein: CASSLRTGAYNEQFF
V gene: TRBV11-3
D gene: .
clone size: .
J gene: TRBJ2-1

CDR3 DNA: TGTGCCAGCAGCTTAGTACTCATGAACACTGAAGCTTTCTTT
CDR3 protein: CASSLVLMNTEAFF
V gene: TRBV7-2
D gene: .
clone size: few
J gene: TRBJ1-1

CDR3 DNA: TGTGCCAGCACCGGCGAATACGAGCAGTACTTC
CDR3 protein: CASTGEYEQYF
V gene: TRBV2
D gene: .
clone size: few
J gene: TRBJ2-7

CDR3 DNA: TGTGCCAGTAGTATTATGCGCAATCAGCCCCAGCATTTT
CDR3 protein: CASSIMRNQPQHF
V gene: TRBV19
D gene: .
clone size: .
J gene: TRBJ1-5

CDR3 DNA: TGTGCCAGCAGCCCATCCGGGTCCATAGCTTCACCCCTCCACTTT
CDR3 protein: CASSPSGSIASPLHF
V gene: TRBV7-9
D gene: .
clone size: medium-sized
J gene: TRBJ1-6

CDR3 DNA: TGCAGTGCTCCCCGAGCGTCCCACCTTGGCTACACCTTC
CDR3 protein: CSAPRASHLGYTF
V gene: TRBV20-1
D gene: .
clone size: .
J gene: TRBJ1-2

CDR3 DNA: TGTGCCAGCATGGACAGGATGAACACTGAAGCTTTCTTT
CDR3 protein: CASMDRMNTEAFF
V gene: TRBV7-9
D gene: TRBD1
clone size: .
J gene: TRBJ1-1

CDR3 DNA: TGTGCCAGTAGTATAGATCGATCCCTACTCGGGACAGATACGCAGTATTTT
CDR3 protein: CASSIDRSLLGTDTQYF
V gene: TRBV19
D gene: .
clone size: .
J gene: TRBJ2-3

CDR3 DNA: .
CDR3 protein: CASTNQTSMYLCASSFSGANVLTF
V gene: TRBV7-3
D gene: .
clone size: .
J gene: TRBJ2-6

CDR3 DNA: TGTGCCAGCAGTTACTCGGAGACAGGGTTTACCTACGAGCAGTACTTC
CDR3 protein: CASSYSETGFTYEQYF
V gene: TRBV6-5
D gene: TRBD1
clone size: .
J gene: TRBJ2-7

CDR3 DNA: TGTGCCAGCAGCTTAGAGTATCAGGAGACCCAGTACTTC
CDR3 protein: CASSLEYQETQYF
V gene: TRBV7-2
D gene: .
clone size: few
J gene: TRBJ2-5

CDR3 DNA: TGTGCCAGCAGTCCCATTGGACAGGGGGCTGGCTACACCTTC
CDR3 protein: CASSPIGQGAGYTF
V gene: TRBV27
D gene: TRBD1
clone size: few
J gene: TRBJ1-2

CDR3 DNA: TGTGCCAGCAGTCCCCCCGTTCTTCCGTCACAGGGGGACCAATTTAGCACAGATACGCAGTATTTT
CDR3 protein: CASSPPVLPSQGDQFSTDTQYF
V gene: TRBV25-1
D gene: TRBD1
clone size: .
J gene: TRBJ2-3

CDR3 DNA: TGCAGTGGAACTAGCGAGACCTACGAGCAGTACTTC
CDR3 protein: CSGTSETYEQYF
V gene: TRBV20-1
D gene: TRBD2
clone size: .
J gene: TRBJ2-7

CDR3 DNA: TGTGCCAGCAGTCGGACAGGCATTAGAAGCTCCTATAATTCACCCCTCCACTTT
CDR3 protein: CASSRTGIRSSYNSPLHF
V gene: TRBV12-3/TRBV12-4
D gene: TRBD1
clone size: .
J gene: TRBJ1-6

CDR3 DNA: TGTGCCAGTAGTACCCGACGACAGGGTATATATGGCTACACCTTC
CDR3 protein: CASSTRRQGIYGYTF
V gene: TRBV19
D gene: TRBD1
clone size: .
J gene: TRBJ1-2

CDR3 DNA: TGTGCCAGCAGACCAGACAGGGCGAACTATGGCTACACCTTC
CDR3 protein: CASRPDRANYGYTF
V gene: TRBV2
D gene: TRBD1
clone size: few
J gene: TRBJ1-2

CDR3 DNA: TGTGCCAGCAGCTTGAGGTATAGGGAAGAGCAGTACTTC
CDR3 protein: CASSLRYREEQYF
V gene: TRBV5-4
D gene: .
clone size: .
J gene: TRBJ2-7

CDR3 DNA: TGTGCCAGCAGCAACCGGGGGTCAAGCTCCTATAATTCACCCCTCCACTTT
CDR3 protein: CASSNRGSSSYNSPLHF
V gene: TRBV6-1
D gene: .
clone size: .
J gene: TRBJ1-6

CDR3 DNA: TGTGCCAGCAGTGAAAACAGGAATTCACCCCTCCACTTT
CDR3 protein: CASSENRNSPLHF
V gene: TRBV6-4
D gene: .
clone size: few
J gene: TRBJ1-6

CDR3 DNA: TGTGCCTGGAGTTCCACTGGACGGGAGCCCCAGCATTTT
CDR3 protein: CAWSSTGREPQHF
V gene: TRBV30
D gene: .
clone size: few
J gene: TRBJ1-5

CDR3 DNA: TGTGCCCGAGGACAGAGGCAAGAGACCCAGTACTTC
CDR3 protein: CARGQRQETQYF
V gene: TRBV30
D gene: .
clone size: few
J gene: TRBJ2-5

CDR3 DNA: TGTGCCTGGAGTGTTCGAGATCACTCTGGAAACACCATATATTTT
CDR3 protein: CAWSVRDHSGNTIYF
V gene: TRBV30
D gene: .
clone size: .
J gene: TRBJ1-3

CDR3 DNA: TGCGCCAGCAGCCAAGCTTGGGGACAGGATACCGGGGAGCTGTTTTTT
CDR3 protein: CASSQAWGQDTGELFF
V gene: TRBV4-1
D gene: TRBD1
clone size: .
J gene: TRBJ2-2

CDR3 DNA: TGCGCCAGCAGTGACCCGAGCTCCTACAATGAGCAGTTCTTC
CDR3 protein: CASSDPSSYNEQFF
V gene: TRBV10-1
D gene: .
clone size: few
J gene: TRBJ2-1